The source of this TCR beta chain is a study of cytomegalovirus exposure and HLA in healthy donors (dated by TCRdb to about 2017). About the full investigation: According to a later analysis, one platform produced both the roughly 120 validation repertoires and the 720 or so repertoires of the first cohort. The study aimed to test whether signatures of past pathogen exposure could be identified by cataloging public T cell receptors. In addition to the first cohort of 666 subjects, a separate validation cohort of 100 to 150 different subjects was used. High-throughput TCR immunosequencing, statistical association of individual TCRs with disease status, and machine learning were combined to predict cytomegalovirus infection status. Findings and caveats that apply to the study as a whole: In a later analysis, TCRs clustered in the first cohort were found to also tend to co-occur in the approximately 110 validation repertoires, with 94% of cluster scores above 0. Across donors, most TCR sequences were observed very rarely, whereas some public TCRs were present in many individuals. A later analysis had no HLA typing for the validation cohort, so co-occurrence there was scored across all 130 or so repertoires. In the study, some 180 TCR beta chains were listed as associated with cytomegalovirus. The classifier was reported to diagnose cytomegalovirus status with high specificity and sensitivity in both the original cohort and the validation cohort. The authors suggested that the approach could potentially be extended to other disease states and immunological phenotypes. In vitro tests confirmed that a few of the cytomegalovirus-associated TCR beta chains recognize cytomegalovirus antigens.

Donors formed part of the validation cohort, which comprised 120 subjects and was distinct from the first cohort of roughly 600 subjects. Comments on this clone: Its antigen is currently not known. No base qualities exist here, and no much larger clone lies one base off it.

Receptors were amplified or captured by the immunoSEQ multiplex PCR assay. Concerning the study's data processing: To diagnose cytomegalovirus status from the catalog of TCR beta chain sequences, a statistical classification framework was built. Held by TCRdb, this immuneACCESS table contains in-frame sequences only and omits some clones. Under half of the omission traces to an unresolved V gene where checked; the cause of the rest is unknown. The V and J calls and clone size come from that table; D and trimming were worked out from the DNA. The sample table records 150,000 to 200,000 clones; about three quarters of these occur just once. The ten largest clones add up to around 1.2% of the sample. V is shortened by 6 bases, J by 1 base, and the region joining them spans 12 bases. The germline V gene (reference sequence) yields MNHEY for CDR1 and SMNVEV for CDR2. Reading from cysteine to phenylalanine, the CDR3 counts 14 amino acids. The CDR3 DNA has 42 bases and is translated from base 1.

This TCR was sampled from a woman in her twenties or thirties in good health and CMV-seronegative. Specimen: PBMCs. The chain couples TRBV27 to TRBJ1-2; confidence is insufficient to name the D gene. Here the CDR3 is given as CASSRGYNNYGYTF. The sequenced DNA: TGTGCCAGCAGCCGAGGGTACAATAACTATGGCTACACCTTC.